The 23 T cell receptor beta chains reported below all come from one sample, sequenced in a study of PD-1 blockade in classical Hodgkin lymphoma. Method: immunoSEQ multiplex PCR; TCRdb's copy keeps in-frame clones and lacks some. The table records 40,000 to 50,000 clones, around 80% of them present only once. After autologous stem cell transplantation all patients relapsed, and prior brentuximab vedotin exposure differed between cohorts. The sequencing here drew on peripheral blood mononuclear cells (PBMCs), taken at baseline. The receptors were sampled from a human donor with classical Hodgkin lymphoma.

The genes are TRBV19 and TRBJ2-7; D call uncertain. Germline CDR1 LNHDA, CDR2 SQIVND (reference sequence). The CDR3 loop spans 14 amino acids. V shed 4 bases and J shed 4 bases, with 14 bases lying between them. CDR3 protein: CASSRAGWGYEQYF. The CDR3 nucleotides are TGTGCCAGTAGTAGGGCCGGGTGGGGTTACGAGCAGTACTTC.

V usage is TRBV5-1 and J usage is TRBJ2-1; D is perhaps TRBD1 (6 bases). V lost 2 bases, J lost 8 bases, and 20 bases lay in between. Germline CDR1 and CDR2: SGHRS and YFSETQ. The CDR3 spans 16 residues. The CDR3, as DNA: TGCGCCAGCAGCTTCATCCCAGGAAAGGGACAAGATGAGCAGTTCTTC. Its protein product is CASSFIPGKGQDEQFF.

This chain uses TRBV14 with TRBJ2-7, with TRBD2 matching 7 bases. V lost 4 bases and J lost 1; bases outside the gene matches: 7. Germline V gives CDR1 SGHDN, CDR2 FVKESK. The CDR3 has 15 residues. CDR3 region: CASSPPGLPSYEQYF. CDR3 DNA sequence: TGTGCCAGCAGCCCACCGGGACTACCATCCTACGAGCAGTACTTC.

The J gene is TRBJ1-1, the V gene TRBV4-2; D unresolved. The CDR3 is made up of 14 amino acids. Per the germline V gene, CDR1 is LGHNA and CDR2 is YNFKEQ. V was pared by 2 bases and J by 1 base, with 8 bases between. In DNA form, the CDR3 reads TGTGCCAGCAGCCAACCGGGCGGGAACACTGAAGCTTTCTTT. It codes for CASSQPGGNTEAFF.

This clone was counted between two and nine times. The chain links TRBV27 to TRBJ2-5; TRBD1 agrees at 9 bases. The germline V gene encodes CDR1 MNHEY and CDR2 SMNVEV (reference sequence). The CDR3 loop spans 16 amino acids. V lost 0 bases, J lost 7 bases, and 9 bases stayed unmatched. The CDR3 sequence: CASSLSRTGAVRTQYF. In nucleotides, the CDR3 is TGTGCCAGCAGTTTATCAAGGACAGGGGCCGTCAGGACCCAGTACTTC.

The chain is built from TRBV4-3 and TRBJ2-1; no definite D call. Trimming took off 3 bases at V and 5 bases at J, with 14 bases between the two ends. In germline, CDR1 is LGHNA, CDR2 YSLEER. CDR3 length: 15 amino acids. The CDR3 DNA sequence: TGCGCCAGCAGCCATACCTCAGACGGAGACAATGAGCAGTTCTTC. This sequence encodes CASSHTSDGDNEQFF.

The chain has TRBV4-3 and TRBJ2-1; maybe TRBD2 (7 bases). Trimming left V 3 bases short and J 9 bases short, with 18 bases between. CDR1 and CDR2 (germline): LGHNA, YSLEER. The CDR3 spans 15 residues. CDR3 residues: CASSQSQAGGREQFF. CDR3 sequence (DNA): TGCGCCAGCAGCCAGTCGCAAGCCGGGGGGCGTGAGCAGTTCTTC.

The chain joins TRBV27 to TRBJ1-1, with D possibly matching TRBD1 (5 bases). Germline assignment: CDR1 MNHEY and CDR2 SMNVEV (reference sequence). The CDR3 sequence is 16 residues long. V was cut by 0 bases and J by 4 bases, with 15 bases left in between. The CDR3, as DNA: TGTGCCAGCAGTTTATCCTTCGGGGCTAGGGGCACTGAAGCTTTCTTT. Its protein is CASSLSFGARGTEAFF.

V and J are TRBV5-8 and TRBJ1-5; 10 bases line up with TRBD1. This CDR3 spans 15 amino acids. Trimming took 3 bases from V and 5 from J; bases not matched to a gene: 5. CDR1 SGHTS and CDR2 YDEGEE come from the germline V gene. DNA for the CDR3: TGTGCCAGCAGCTCCGGGACAGGGGTTTATCAGCCCCAGCATTTT. Protein product: CASSSGTGVYQPQHF.

The chain employs TRBV7-8 and TRBJ2-7, with 7 bases that match TRBD1. V was clipped by 1 base and J by 0 bases; unmatched bases: 3. Looked up from germline, CDR1 is SGHVS and CDR2 is FQNEAQ. The CDR3 loop spans 15 amino acids. DNA for the CDR3: TGTGCCAGCAGCTTAGGACAGGGACGCTCCTACGAGCAGTACTTC. The encoded protein is CASSLGQGRSYEQYF.

The V and J genes are TRBV5-5 and TRBJ2-3; D is perhaps TRBD1 or TRBD2 (6 bases each). Between the trimmed V and J ends, which lost 0 bases and 1 base, there was a span of 12 bases. Germline V CDR1 and CDR2: SGHKS, YYEKEE (reference sequence). CDR3 length: 16 amino acids. This CDR3 is CASSLDTGGRTDTQYF. DNA of the CDR3: TGTGCCAGCAGCTTGGATACCGGGGGCCGCACAGATACGCAGTATTTT.

In this sample, this clone turned up once. The chain links TRBV5-1 to TRBJ2-1; D remains unclear. This CDR3 has 15 residues. V lost 0 bases and J lost 4, with 11 bases in between. Germline values: CDR1 SGHRS, CDR2 YFSETQ. The CDR3 bases are TGCGCCAGCAGCTTGGAGGCTAGGCAGTACAATGAGCAGTTCTTC. Its protein is CASSLEARQYNEQFF.

The rearrangement links TRBV9 to TRBJ1-6, with 7 nucleotides matching TRBD1. This CDR3 spans 14 amino acids. The J segment lost 8 bases and the V segment lost 4 bases, leaving 6 bases of the junction unmatched. Germline CDR1 is SGDLS and CDR2 is YYNGEE. CDR3 nucleotides: TGTGCCAGCAGCCTCCGGACAGGCCATTCACCCCTCCACTTT. It translates to CASSLRTGHSPLHF.

This clone was observed a single time. The V and J genes are TRBV10-2 and TRBJ1-1; tentative D call: TRBD1 (5 bases). CDR3 length: 16 amino acids. Germline V gene data show CDR1 as WSHSY and CDR2 as SAAADI. Deletions cut 6 bases from V and 5 bases from J, with 22 bases between. CDR3 nucleotides: TGCGCCAGCAGGGAAACATCGGGGTCAGGGATTACTGAAGCTTTCTTT. This codes for CASRETSGSGITEAFF.

V usage is TRBV18 and J usage is TRBJ1-2; 8 bases are shared with TRBD1. CDR1 and CDR2 (germline): KGHSH, LQKENI. V shed 4 bases, J shed 4 bases, and the junction held 5 bases outside the gene matches. This CDR3 contains 14 residues. The CDR3 reads CASSRGQETYGYTF. DNA of the CDR3: TGTGCCAGCTCACGGGGACAGGAGACCTATGGCTACACCTTC.

The V gene is TRBV7-9, the J gene TRBJ2-7; 8 positions match TRBD2. Unmatched junction bases numbered 11, after V lost 4 bases and J lost 3 bases. The length of the CDR3 is 16 residues. Germline CDR1 and CDR2: SEHNR and FQNEAQ (reference sequence). CDR3 protein: CASSSSPGTSSYEQYF. DNA of the CDR3: TGTGCCAGCAGCTCATCTCCCGGGACTAGTAGCTACGAGCAGTACTTC.

CDR3: CASSEGVGSGYTF. CDR3 coding DNA: TGTGCCAGCAGCGAGGGAGTTGGGAGTGGCTACACCTTC. This chain joins TRBV5-8 and TRBJ1-2, with D hard to call. Trimming shortened V by 4 bases and J by 7 bases, and 14 bases separated the two germline ends. In germline, CDR1 is SGHTS, CDR2 YDEGEE. The CDR3 loop spans 13 amino acids. Based on the CDR3 plus reference TRBV5-8 and TRBJ1-2, the full variable domain is EAGVTQSPTHLIKTRGQQATLRCSPISGHTSVYWYQQALGLGLQFLLWYDEGEERNRGNFPPRFSGRQFPNYSSELNVNALELEDSALYLCASSEGVGSGYTFGSGTRLTVV.

Details on this clone: This sample also contains other DNA sequences that code for the same CDR3. This chain links TRBV5-1 with TRBJ1-1, with 7 bases identical to TRBD1. Germline loops: CDR1 SGHRS, CDR2 YFSETQ. The CDR3 runs 16 residues. Unmatched junction bases numbered 8, after V lost 0 bases and J lost 3 bases. The CDR3 nucleotides are TGCGCCAGCAGCTTGGGGCAGGGGGAGGTACACACTGAAGCTTTCTTT. This encodes CASSLGQGEVHTEAFF. The complete variable domain, with remaining parts taken from reference TRBV5-1 and TRBJ1-1, reads KAGVTQTPRYLIKTRGQQVTLSCSPISGHRSVSWYQQTPGQGLQFLFEYFSETQRNKGNFPGRFSGRQFSNSRSEMNVSTLELGDSALYLCASSLGQGEVHTEAFFGQGTRLTVV.

The chain employs TRBV7-2 and TRBJ2-7; possible D gene TRBD1, 6 bases. Germline loops: CDR1 SGHTA, CDR2 FQGNSA. This CDR3 is 13 amino acids long. Between the trimmed V and J ends, which lost 6 bases and 3 bases, there was a span of 12 bases. This chain's CDR3 is CASRPGHVYEQYF. In nucleotides, the CDR3 is TGTGCCAGCAGGCCGGGACACGTCTACGAGCAGTACTTC.

V usage is TRBV6-5 and J usage is TRBJ2-5; 9 nucleotides line up with TRBD1. The better agreement between TRBJ2-7 and the DNA end casts doubt on the J call. From germline, CDR1 is MNHEY and CDR2 SVGAGI. The CDR3 is made up of 14 amino acids. The CDR3 here is CASSRDRASYEQYF. The CDR3 DNA sequence: TGTGCCAGCAGTCGGGACAGGGCGTCCTACGAGCAGTACTTC.

The chain joins TRBV16 to TRBJ1-2; possibly TRBD1 for D (5 bases). Trimming left V 3 bases short and J 2 bases short, with 10 bases between. The CDR3 runs 14 residues. The germline V gene encodes CDR1 KGHSY and CDR2 FQNENV. The CDR3: CASSHPGLNYGYTF. The CDR3 DNA reads TGTGCCAGCAGCCACCCGGGACTCAACTATGGCTACACCTTC.

This sequence joins TRBV4-2 and TRBJ2-2; D uncertain. The CDR3 totals 15 residues. Germline V gene sequence: CDR1 LGHNA, CDR2 YNFKEQ. Trimming cost V 5 bases and J 4 bases, with 14 bases left between them. CDR3 nucleotides: TGTGCCAGCAGCTCGCCTCGGTTTAGCACCGGGGAGCTGTTTTTT. Its protein is CASSSPRFSTGELFF.

The chain couples TRBV6-5 to TRBJ1-5, with D hard to call. Trimming removed 7 bases from V and 5 bases from J, with 9 bases in between. This CDR3 region has 12 residues. The V gene's germline CDR1 is MNHEY and CDR2 SVGAGI. The CDR3 nucleotides are TGTGCCAGCACAACCGGCGATCAGCCCCAGCATTTT. It is translated as CASTTGDQPQHF.